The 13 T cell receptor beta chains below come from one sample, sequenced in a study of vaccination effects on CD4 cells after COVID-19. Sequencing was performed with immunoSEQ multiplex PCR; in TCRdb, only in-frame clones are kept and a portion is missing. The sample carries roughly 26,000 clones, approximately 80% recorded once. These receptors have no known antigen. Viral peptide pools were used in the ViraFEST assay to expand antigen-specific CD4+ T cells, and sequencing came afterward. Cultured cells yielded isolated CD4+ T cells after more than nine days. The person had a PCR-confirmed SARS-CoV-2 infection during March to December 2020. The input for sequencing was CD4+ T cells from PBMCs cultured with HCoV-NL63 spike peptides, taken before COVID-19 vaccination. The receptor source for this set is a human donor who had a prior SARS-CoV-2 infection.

CDR3 protein: CASSQELADRTDTQYF. The CDR3 DNA reads TGTGCCAGCAGCCAAGAGTTGGCGGACCGCACAGATACGCAGTATTTT. The V call is TRBV3-1 (or the pseudogene TRBV3-2), the J call TRBJ2-3; D ambiguous. V dropped 0 bases and J dropped 1 base, with 11 bases sitting between them. In germline, CDR1 is LGHDT, CDR2 YNNKEL (reference sequence). The CDR3 has 16 residues.

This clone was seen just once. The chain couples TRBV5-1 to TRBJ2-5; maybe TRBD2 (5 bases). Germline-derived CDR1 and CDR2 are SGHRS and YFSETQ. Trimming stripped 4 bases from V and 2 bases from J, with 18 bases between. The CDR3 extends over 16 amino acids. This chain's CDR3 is CASSPGNGVRQETQYF. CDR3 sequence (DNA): TGCGCCAGCAGCCCCGGAAACGGGGTACGTCAAGAGACCCAGTACTTC.

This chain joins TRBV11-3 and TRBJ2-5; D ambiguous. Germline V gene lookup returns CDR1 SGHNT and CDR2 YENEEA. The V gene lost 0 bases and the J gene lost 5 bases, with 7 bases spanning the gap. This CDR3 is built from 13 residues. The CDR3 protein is CASSLEFEETQYF. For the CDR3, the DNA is TGTGCCAGCAGCTTAGAGTTCGAGGAGACCCAGTACTTC.

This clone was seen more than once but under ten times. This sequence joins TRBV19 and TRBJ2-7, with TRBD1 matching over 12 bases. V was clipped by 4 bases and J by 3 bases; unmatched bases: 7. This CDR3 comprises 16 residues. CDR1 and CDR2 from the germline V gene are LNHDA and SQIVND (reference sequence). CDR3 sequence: CASSRAGTGGLYEQYF. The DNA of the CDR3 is TGTGCCAGTAGTAGGGCCGGGACAGGGGGCCTCTACGAGCAGTACTTC.

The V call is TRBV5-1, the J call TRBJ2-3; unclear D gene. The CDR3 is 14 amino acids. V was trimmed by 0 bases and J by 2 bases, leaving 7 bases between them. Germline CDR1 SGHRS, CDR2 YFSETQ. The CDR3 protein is CASSLAPATDTQYF. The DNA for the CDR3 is TGCGCCAGCAGCTTGGCTCCCGCCACAGATACGCAGTATTTT.

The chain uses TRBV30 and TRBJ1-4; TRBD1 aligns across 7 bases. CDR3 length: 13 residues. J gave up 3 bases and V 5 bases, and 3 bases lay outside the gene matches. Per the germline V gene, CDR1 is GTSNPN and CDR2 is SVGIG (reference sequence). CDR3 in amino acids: CAWGTVPNEKLFF. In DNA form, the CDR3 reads TGTGCCTGGGGGACAGTTCCTAATGAAAAACTGTTTTTT.

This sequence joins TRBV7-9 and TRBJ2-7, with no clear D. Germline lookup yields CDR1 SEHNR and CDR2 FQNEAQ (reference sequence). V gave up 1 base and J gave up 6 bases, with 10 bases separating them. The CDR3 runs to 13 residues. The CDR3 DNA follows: TGTGCCAGCAGCTTAGATGGTACGGCCGAGCAGTACTTC. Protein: CASSLDGTAEQYF.

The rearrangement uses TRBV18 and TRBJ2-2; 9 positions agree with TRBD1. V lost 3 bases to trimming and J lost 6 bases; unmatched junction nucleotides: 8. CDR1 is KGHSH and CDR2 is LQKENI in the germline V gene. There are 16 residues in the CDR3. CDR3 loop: CASSPGTGTISGELFF. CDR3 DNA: TGTGCCAGCTCACCGGGGACAGGGACGATATCCGGGGAGCTGTTTTTT. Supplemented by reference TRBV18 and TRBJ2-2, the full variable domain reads NAGVMQNPRHLVRRRGQEARLRCSPMKGHSHVYWYRQLPEEGLKFMVYLQKENIIDESGMPKERFSAEFPKEGPSILRIQQVVRGDSAAYFCASSPGTGTISGELFFGEGSRLTVL.

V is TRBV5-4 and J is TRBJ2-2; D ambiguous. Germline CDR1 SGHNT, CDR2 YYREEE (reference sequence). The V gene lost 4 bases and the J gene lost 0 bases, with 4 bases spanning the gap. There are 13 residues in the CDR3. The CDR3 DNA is TGTGCCAGCAGCCGTACGAACACCGGGGAGCTGTTTTTT. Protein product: CASSRTNTGELFF.

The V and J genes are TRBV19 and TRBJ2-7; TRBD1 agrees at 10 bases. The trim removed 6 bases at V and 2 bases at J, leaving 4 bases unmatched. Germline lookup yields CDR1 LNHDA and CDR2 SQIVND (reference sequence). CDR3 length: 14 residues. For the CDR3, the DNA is TGTGCCAGTAGAGTCGGGACAGGGGCCTACGAGCAGTACTTC. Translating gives CASRVGTGAYEQYF.

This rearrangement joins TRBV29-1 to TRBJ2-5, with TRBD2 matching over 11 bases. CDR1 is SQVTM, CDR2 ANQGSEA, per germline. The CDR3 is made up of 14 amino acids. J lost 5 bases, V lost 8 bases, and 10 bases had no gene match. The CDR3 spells CSCLAGGITETQYF. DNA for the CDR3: TGCAGCTGCTTAGCGGGGGGGATAACGGAGACCCAGTACTTC.

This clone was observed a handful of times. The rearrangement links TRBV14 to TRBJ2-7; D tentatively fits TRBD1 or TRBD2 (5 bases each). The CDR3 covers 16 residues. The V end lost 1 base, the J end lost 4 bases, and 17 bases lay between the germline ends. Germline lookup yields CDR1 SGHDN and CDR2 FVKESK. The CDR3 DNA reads TGTGCCAGCAGCCAAGGATGGGGGAATGGAAAGTACGAGCAGTACTTC. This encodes CASSQGWGNGKYEQYF. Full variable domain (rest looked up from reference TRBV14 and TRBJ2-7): EAGVTQFPSHSVIEKGQTVTLRCDPISGHDNLYWYRRVMGKEIKFLLHFVKESKQDESGMPNNRFLAERTGGTYSTLKVQPAELEDSGVYFCASSQGWGNGKYEQYFGPGTRLTVT.

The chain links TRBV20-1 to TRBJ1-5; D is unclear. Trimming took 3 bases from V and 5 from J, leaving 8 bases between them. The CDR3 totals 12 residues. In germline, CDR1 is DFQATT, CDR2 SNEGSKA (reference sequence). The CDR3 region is CSASSVDQPQHF. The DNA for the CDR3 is TGCAGTGCTAGTTCCGTCGATCAGCCCCAGCATTTT.